What follows are 8 T cell receptor beta chains derived from one specimen sequenced in a study of shared clonotypes between healthy human individuals. Positively selected for CCR7, the CD45RO-negative cells used as naive CD8 cells excluded terminally differentiated effector memory CD45RA+ cells. Profiling relied on immunoSEQ multiplex PCR, and the TCRdb table lists in-frame clones only, not all of them. The sample lists around 1.9 million clones; just over 90% were seen once. Sequenced sample: naive CD8+ T cells from PBMCs. All receptors derive from a man aged 18 to 30 in good health. Some clones in this sample may be carry-over from other donors' samples.

This rearrangement joins TRBV4-2 to TRBJ2-1, with D perhaps TRBD2 (6 bases). Trimming took off 4 bases at V and 5 bases at J, with 15 bases between the two ends. The length of the CDR3 is 15 residues. Germline V gene sequence: CDR1 LGHNA, CDR2 YNFKEQ. Here the CDR3 reads CASSPRDQTNNEQFF. In DNA form, the CDR3 reads TGTGCCAGCAGCCCGCGGGACCAAACTAACAATGAGCAGTTCTTC.

This clone showed up just once. The chain couples TRBV15 to TRBJ2-7; no definite D call. The ends were cut back, 5 bases at V and 3 bases at J, with 17 bases in the middle. The CDR3 length is 15 residues. Germline CDR1 and CDR2: LNHNV and YYDKDF (reference sequence). The CDR3 DNA sequence: TGTGCCACCAGCTCCTCCAGGCTCGGCAGCTACGAGCAGTACTTC. This codes for CATSSSRLGSYEQYF.

CDR3 amino acids: CASSLPGENTEAFF. DNA of the CDR3: TGTGCCAGCAGCTTGCCAGGGGAGAACACTGAAGCTTTCTTT. The V call is TRBV5-6, the J call TRBJ1-1, with D possibly TRBD1 on 6 matching bases. The germline gives CDR1 SGHDT, CDR2 YYEEEE. Trimming removed 1 base from V and 1 base from J, with 8 bases in between. The CDR3 runs 14 residues. Variable domain in full (rest from reference TRBV5-6 and TRBJ1-1): DAGVTQSPTHLIKTRGQQVTLRCSPKSGHDTVSWYQQALGQGPQFIFQYYEEEERQRGNFPDRFSGHQFPNYSSELNVNALLLGDSALYLCASSLPGENTEAFFGQGTRLTVV.

The chain recombines TRBV29-1 with TRBJ1-2, with TRBD1 as a possible D gene (6 bases). The CDR3 loop spans 15 amino acids. Trimming stripped 0 bases from V and 1 base from J, with 12 bases between. Germline V lookup: CDR1 SQVTM, CDR2 ANQGSEA. CDR3 bases: TGCAGCGTTGAAGATCGCCAGGGGAATAACTATGGCTACACCTTC. It is translated as CSVEDRQGNNYGYTF.

The chain has TRBV18 and TRBJ2-6, with 11 bases that match TRBD1. V shed 3 bases, J shed 0 bases, and the junction held 7 bases outside the gene matches. CDR1 KGHSH and CDR2 LQKENI come from the germline V gene. The CDR3 runs to 19 residues. DNA for the CDR3: TGTGCCAGCTCACCCCGGGACAGGGGGTCGAGCTCTGGGGCCAACGTCCTGACTTTC. Its translation is CASSPRDRGSSSGANVLTF. Full variable domain (outside the CDR3, taken from reference TRBV18 and TRBJ2-6): NAGVMQNPRHLVRRRGQEARLRCSPMKGHSHVYWYRQLPEEGLKFMVYLQKENIIDESGMPKERFSAEFPKEGPSILRIQQVVRGDSAAYFCASSPRDRGSSSGANVLTFGAGSRLTVL.

The chain is built from TRBV11-1 and TRBJ2-7; D is undetermined. CDR3 length equals 12 residues. Germline CDR1 reads SGHAT; CDR2 reads FQDESV (reference sequence). V lost 8 bases, J lost 3 bases, and 11 bases lay in between. CDR3 in DNA: TGTGCCAGCGGGCCGGGTTTCTACGAGCAGTACTTC. This codes for CASGPGFYEQYF.

Turning to this clone: The sample has other DNA sequences that encode this CDR3 too. The V gene is TRBV9, the J gene TRBJ2-1; 9 positions agree with TRBD2. There are 17 residues in the CDR3. Germline loops: CDR1 SGDLS, CDR2 YYNGEE. V lost 0 bases and J lost 3; bases outside the gene matches: 7. Written as DNA, the CDR3 is TGTGCCAGCAGCGTAGAAGGAGCGGGAGGTTTCTACAATGAGCAGTTCTTC. Protein: CASSVEGAGGFYNEQFF.

The chain carries TRBV5-8 and TRBJ2-7, with D unclear. The CDR3 is 16 residues long. Between the trimmed V and J ends, which lost 6 bases and 6 bases, there was a span of 25 bases. CDR1 is SGHTS, CDR2 YDEGEE, per germline. This chain's CDR3 is CASTAPRTTIPGEQYF. The CDR3 nucleotides are TGTGCCAGCACCGCGCCCCGCACCACCATCCCGGGCGAGCAGTACTTC.